Below, 8 T cell receptor beta chains from the same sample are listed, as sequenced in a study of T cells in Graves' hyperthyroidism and ophthalmopathy. Researchers amplified the TCR beta CDR3 regions from RNA transcripts. The TCR CDR3 first-round RT-PCR relied on the HTBI primer set. TCRdb independently ran MiXCR on the multiplex PCR reads; one entry per CDR3 protein. The sample lists under 550,000 distinct CDR3 sequences, nearly 20% occurring once. Source material: blood. The receptor source for this set is a man aged 35 to 55 with Graves' ophthalmopathy.

This clonotype was recorded many times. The J gene is TRBJ2-2, the V gene TRBV11-2, with TRBD1 as a possible D gene (6 bases). V was pared by 5 bases and J by 0 bases, with 13 bases between. CDR3 length: 16 amino acids. Germline CDR1 is SGHAT and CDR2 is FQNNGV. The CDR3 DNA follows: TGTGCCAGCAGCCCAACTAGGACAGCGAACACCGGGGAGCTGTTTTTT. Protein: CASSPTRTANTGELFF.

V gene TRBV28 combines with J gene TRBJ1-2; TRBD1 is a possible D gene (6 bases). Germline-derived CDR1 and CDR2 are MDHEN and SYDVKM. V was clipped by 8 bases and J by 3 bases, with 16 bases between them. CDR3 length: 14 amino acids. DNA of the CDR3: TGTGCCAGCGCCGAACAGGGAGGACACTATGGCTACACCTTC. Protein: CASAEQGGHYGYTF.

This clonotype was seen a handful of times. The V gene is TRBV28, the J gene TRBJ2-1; D is possibly TRBD1 (5 bases). The CDR3 contains 12 residues. Trimming took off 7 bases at V and 8 bases at J, with 12 bases between the two ends. The germline CDR1 and CDR2 sequences are MDHEN and SYDVKM. The CDR3: CASISQGDEQFF. DNA for the CDR3: TGTGCCAGCATATCTCAAGGGGATGAGCAGTTCTTC.

This clonotype has only a few counts. J is TRBJ2-1 and V is TRBV20-1; 10 bases line up with TRBD2. Germline V lookup: CDR1 DFQATT, CDR2 SNEGSKA (reference sequence). The ends lost 8 bases at V and 5 bases at J; junction bases unmatched: 6. There are 13 residues in the CDR3. The CDR3: CSFSGGANNEQFF. DNA for the CDR3: TGCAGTTTCAGCGGGGGGGCCAACAATGAGCAGTTCTTC.

The V and J genes are TRBV7-2 and TRBJ2-3; D tentatively fits TRBD1 or TRBD2 (6 bases each). This CDR3 has 15 residues. CDR1 SGHTA and CDR2 FQGNSA come from the germline V gene. Trimming took off 7 bases at V and 0 bases at J, with 14 bases between the two ends. For the CDR3, the DNA is TGTGCCAGCACTATTGGCGGGACAAGCACAGATACGCAGTATTTT. Protein sequence: CASTIGGTSTDTQYF.

V and J are TRBV5-1 and TRBJ2-1; D remains unclear. Deletions cut 1 base from V and 0 bases from J, with 5 bases between. Germline V gene lookup returns CDR1 SGHRS and CDR2 YFSETQ. The CDR3 is 14 residues long. This chain's CDR3 is CASSLRFSYNEQFF. The DNA of the CDR3 is TGCGCCAGCAGCTTGCGGTTCTCCTACAATGAGCAGTTCTTC.

This clonotype was found many times. The gene calls are TRBV6-1 and TRBJ1-2, with TRBD1 identical over 7 bases. This CDR3 spans 13 amino acids. Trimming at V came to 10 bases and at J to 0 bases, leaving 5 bases not matched to a gene. The germline gives CDR1 MNHNS, CDR2 SASEGT. Here the CDR3 DNA reads TGTGCCATCCGGGACAGAACTAACTATGGCTACACCTTC. It codes for CAIRDRTNYGYTF.

In its sample, this clonotype was seen a few times. The gene calls are TRBV6-5 and TRBJ2-3, with TRBD2 as a possible D gene (7 bases). The CDR3 is made up of 18 amino acids. The V and J ends lost 2 bases and 2 bases respectively, with 20 bases between them. Germline CDR1 is MNHEY and CDR2 is SVGAGI. This chain's CDR3 is CASSYPRRGGGPTDTQYF. The CDR3, as DNA: TGTGCCAGCAGTTACCCGAGGAGGGGCGGGGGCCCCACAGATACGCAGTATTTT.